The clone carrying this T cell receptor (beta chain) has ten or more counts. Unique molecular identifiers were incorporated when the TCRbeta library was constructed. In TCRdb, the PCR reads were re-called with MiXCR into one record per CDR3 protein. Of a few hundred thousand distinct CDR3 sequences listed, 9.7% are singletons. The data were obtained in a study of T-cell reconstitution after alpha-beta-depleted transplantation in children. The junction had 8 bases not matched to a gene; V was cut back by 3 bases and J by 5 bases. CDR3 size: 16 residues. Germline V gene lookup returns CDR1 SGHRS and CDR2 YFSETQ.

The receptor comes from a human donor who donated a stem cell graft to a child with SCID. The V and J genes are TRBV5-1 and TRBJ2-1; 10 nucleotides line up with TRBD2. The specimen was PBMCs from the stem cell graft donor, collected from the stem cell graft. The CDR3 nucleotides read TGCGCCAGCAGCTCGCCGGCTAGCGGGGGTGACAATGAGCAGTTCTTC. Its protein is CASSSPASGGDNEQFF.